This is a list of T cell receptor beta chains from one sample in a study of shared clonotypes between healthy human individuals. Profiling relied on immunoSEQ multiplex PCR, and the TCRdb table lists in-frame clones only, not all of them. The repertoire holds 500,000 to 650,000 clones, with roughly four fifths as singletons. The sample consisted of PBMCs. The receptors here all came from a woman aged 40 to 50 in good health. Some clones in this sample may be carry-over from other donors' samples. CDR3s include the opening cysteine and the closing phenylalanine or tryptophan. Each record gives: J gene, clone size, D gene, V gene, CDR3 DNA, CDR3 protein. A D gene is named only where the DNA matches it firmly. Only part of the rows carry a size: once, few, many, or a class if the clone is expanded.

j_gene: TRBJ2-5
abundance: -
d_gene: -
v_gene: TRBV11-1
CDR3nt: TGTGCCAGCAGCTACGGAGAGACCCAGTACTTC
CDR3aa: CASSYGETQYF

j_gene: TRBJ1-3
abundance: -
d_gene: TRBD1
v_gene: TRBV7-9
CDR3nt: TGTGCCAGCAGCCCGGGACAGTCCATGATAACCATATATTTT
CDR3aa: CASSPGQSMITIYF

j_gene: TRBJ2-3
abundance: -
d_gene: -
v_gene: TRBV7-9
CDR3nt: TGTGCCAGCAGCCCTCTTGGAGATACGCAGTATTTT
CDR3aa: CASSPLGDTQYF

j_gene: TRBJ1-3
abundance: -
d_gene: -
v_gene: TRBV30
CDR3nt: TGTGCCTGGAGTGTAGGTATCTCTGGAAACACCATATATTTT
CDR3aa: CAWSVGISGNTIYF

j_gene: TRBJ1-3
abundance: many
d_gene: -
v_gene: TRBV5-1
CDR3nt: TGCGCCAGCAGCTTGGCGCCCGCTGGCACCTCTGGAAACACCATATATTTT
CDR3aa: CASSLAPAGTSGNTIYF

j_gene: TRBJ2-1
abundance: -
d_gene: TRBD2
v_gene: TRBV5-1
CDR3nt: TGCGCCAGCAGCTTTCGGGGAGGGAACAATGAGCAGTTCTTC
CDR3aa: CASSFRGGNNEQFF

j_gene: TRBJ2-7
abundance: -
d_gene: -
v_gene: TRBV2
CDR3nt: TGTGCCAGCAGTGAACTGTTACTAGGCGGGGTGCAGTACTTC
CDR3aa: CASSELLLGGVQYF

j_gene: TRBJ1-3
abundance: -
d_gene: -
v_gene: TRBV7-2
CDR3nt: TGTGCCAGCAGCATAGGACAGGGAAACACCATATATTTT
CDR3aa: CASSIGQGNTIYF

j_gene: TRBJ2-7
abundance: -
d_gene: -
v_gene: TRBV15
CDR3nt: TGTGCCACCAGCAGAGAGCAGGGCACCTACGAGCAGTACTTC
CDR3aa: CATSREQGTYEQYF

j_gene: TRBJ2-1
abundance: -
d_gene: TRBD2
v_gene: TRBV25-1
CDR3nt: TGTGCCAGGCCGACTCGGGGGCCGGGGGGGATTGAGCAGTTCTTC
CDR3aa: CARPTRGPGGIEQFF

j_gene: TRBJ1-1
abundance: -
d_gene: -
v_gene: TRBV7-3
CDR3nt: TGTGCCAGCAGCGCAGGTTCCAACACTGAAGCTTTCTTT
CDR3aa: CASSAGSNTEAFF

j_gene: TRBJ2-3
abundance: -
d_gene: TRBD2
v_gene: TRBV7-2
CDR3nt: TGTGCCAGCACTGCCCCCGCTAGCGGTGTGGGCACAGATACGCAGTATTTT
CDR3aa: CASTAPASGVGTDTQYF

j_gene: TRBJ2-3
abundance: -
d_gene: -
v_gene: TRBV18
CDR3nt: TGTGCCAGCCTCTCCGGGACCGGCCTTAGCACAGATACGCAGTATTTT
CDR3aa: CASLSGTGLSTDTQYF

j_gene: TRBJ2-2
abundance: -
d_gene: TRBD1
v_gene: TRBV7-9
CDR3nt: TGTGCCAGCAGCCTCCTATGGACAGGAGACACCGGGGAGCTGTTTTTT
CDR3aa: CASSLLWTGDTGELFF

j_gene: TRBJ1-5
abundance: -
d_gene: TRBD1
v_gene: TRBV2
CDR3nt: TGTGCCAGCGAAGAGTGGTCGGCAGGGGGAGGTGGTCAGCCCCAGCATTTT
CDR3aa: CASEEWSAGGGGQPQHF

j_gene: TRBJ1-1
abundance: -
d_gene: -
v_gene: TRBV30
CDR3nt: TGTGCCTCCCTGCCACCTACGGGGGCGCTGGGCACTGAAGCTTTCTTT
CDR3aa: CASLPPTGALGTEAFF

j_gene: TRBJ2-6
abundance: -
d_gene: -
v_gene: TRBV27
CDR3nt: TGTGCCAGCAGTTTATCAGGGAATATTTACTCTGGGGCCAACGTCCTGACTTTC
CDR3aa: CASSLSGNIYSGANVLTF

j_gene: TRBJ2-1
abundance: -
d_gene: TRBD2
v_gene: TRBV15
CDR3nt: TGTGCCATCGGACTAGCGGGAGTATATGAGCAGTTCTTC
CDR3aa: CAIGLAGVYEQFF

j_gene: TRBJ2-3
abundance: -
d_gene: TRBD2
v_gene: TRBV11-3
CDR3nt: TGTGCCAGCAGCTTAGCCTGGGGTAGCGGGATCGGAGATACGCAGTATTTT
CDR3aa: CASSLAWGSGIGDTQYF

j_gene: TRBJ2-1
abundance: -
d_gene: TRBD2
v_gene: TRBV28
CDR3nt: TGTGCCAGCAGGAGCGGGAGAAAGGAAAATGAGCAGTTCTTC
CDR3aa: CASRSGRKENEQFF

j_gene: TRBJ1-5
abundance: -
d_gene: -
v_gene: TRBV7-2
CDR3nt: TGTGCCAGCAGCCGCTGGAACAATCAGCCCCAGCATTTT
CDR3aa: CASSRWNNQPQHF